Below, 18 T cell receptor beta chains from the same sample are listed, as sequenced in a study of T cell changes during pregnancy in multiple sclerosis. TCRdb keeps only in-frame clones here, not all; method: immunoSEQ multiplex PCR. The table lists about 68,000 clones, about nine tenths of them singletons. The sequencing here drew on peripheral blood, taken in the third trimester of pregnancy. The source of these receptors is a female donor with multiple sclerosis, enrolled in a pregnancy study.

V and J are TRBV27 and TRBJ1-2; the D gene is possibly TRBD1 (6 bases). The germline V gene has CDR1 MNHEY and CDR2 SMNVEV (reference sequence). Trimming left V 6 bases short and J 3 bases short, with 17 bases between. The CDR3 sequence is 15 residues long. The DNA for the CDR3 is TGTGCCAGCAGCCATTCGACAGGTCTTCACTATGGCTACACCTTC. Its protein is CASSHSTGLHYGYTF.

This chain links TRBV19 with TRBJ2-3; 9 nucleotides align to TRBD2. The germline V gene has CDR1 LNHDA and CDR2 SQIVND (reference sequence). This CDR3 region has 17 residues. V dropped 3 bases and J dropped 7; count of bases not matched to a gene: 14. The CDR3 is CASSIRGRACCSYTQYF. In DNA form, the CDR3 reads TGTGCCAGTAGTATTCGCGGGAGGGCCTGTTGCTCTTATACGCAGTATTTT. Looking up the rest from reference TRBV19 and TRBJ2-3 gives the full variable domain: DGGITQSPKYLFRKEGQNVTLSCEQNLNHDAMYWYRQDPGQGLRLIYYSQIVNDFQKGDIAEGYSVSREKKESFPLTVTSAQKNPTAFYLCASSIRGRACCSYTQYFGPGTRLTVL.

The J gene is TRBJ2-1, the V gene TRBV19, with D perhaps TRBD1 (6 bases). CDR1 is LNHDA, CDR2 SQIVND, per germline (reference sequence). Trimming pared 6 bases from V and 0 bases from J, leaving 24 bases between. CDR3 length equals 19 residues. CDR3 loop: CASSTLPGQTKNSYNEQFF. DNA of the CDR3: TGTGCCAGTAGCACCCTTCCCGGACAGACTAAAAACTCCTACAATGAGCAGTTCTTC.

DNA of the CDR3: TGTGCCAGCAGTGCCGGGACTAGCCCAAGGTCCGGGGAGCTGTTTTTT. It specifies CASSAGTSPRSGELFF. This chain connects TRBV6-1 to TRBJ2-2, with 9 bases lining up with TRBD2. The CDR3 runs to 16 residues. The V segment lost 4 bases and the J segment 6 bases; nucleotides outside the gene matches: 9. Germline CDR1 MNHNS, CDR2 SASEGT.

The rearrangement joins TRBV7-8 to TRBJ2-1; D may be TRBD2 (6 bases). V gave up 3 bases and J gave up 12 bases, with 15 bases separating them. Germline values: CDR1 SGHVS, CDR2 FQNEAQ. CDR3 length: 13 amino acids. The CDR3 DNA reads TGTGCCAGCAGCTTGGAGGGACGGGTCGGGCAGTTCTTC. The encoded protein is CASSLEGRVGQFF.

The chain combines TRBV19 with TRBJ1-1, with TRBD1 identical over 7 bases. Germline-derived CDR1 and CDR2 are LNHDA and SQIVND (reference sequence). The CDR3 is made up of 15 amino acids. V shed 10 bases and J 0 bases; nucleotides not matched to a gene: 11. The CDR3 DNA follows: TGTGCCACCCGCCCGGGACAGACAATGAACACTGAAGCTTTCTTT. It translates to CATRPGQTMNTEAFF. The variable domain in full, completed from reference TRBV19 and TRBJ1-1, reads DGGITQSPKYLFRKEGQNVTLSCEQNLNHDAMYWYRQDPGQGLRLIYYSQIVNDFQKGDIAEGYSVSREKKESFPLTVTSAQKNPTAFYLCATRPGQTMNTEAFFGQGTRLTVV.

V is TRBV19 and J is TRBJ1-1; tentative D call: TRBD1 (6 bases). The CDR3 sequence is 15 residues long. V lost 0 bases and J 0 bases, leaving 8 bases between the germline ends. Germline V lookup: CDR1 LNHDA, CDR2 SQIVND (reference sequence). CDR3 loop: CASSIDRGLNTEAFF. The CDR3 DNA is TGTGCCAGTAGTATAGACAGGGGACTGAACACTGAAGCTTTCTTT.

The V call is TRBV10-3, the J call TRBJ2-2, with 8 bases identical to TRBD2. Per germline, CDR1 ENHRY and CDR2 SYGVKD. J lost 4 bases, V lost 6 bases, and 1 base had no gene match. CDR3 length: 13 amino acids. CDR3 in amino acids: CAIRLAGTGELFF. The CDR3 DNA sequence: TGTGCCATCAGGCTAGCGGGCACCGGGGAGCTGTTTTTT.

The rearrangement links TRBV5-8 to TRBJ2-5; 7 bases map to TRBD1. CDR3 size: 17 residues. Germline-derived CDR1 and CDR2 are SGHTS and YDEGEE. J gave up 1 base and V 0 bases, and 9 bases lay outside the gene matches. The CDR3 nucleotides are TGTGCCAGCAGCTTGGAAGGGGGCGGCTGGTCCCAAGAGACCCAGTACTTC. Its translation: CASSLEGGGWSQETQYF.

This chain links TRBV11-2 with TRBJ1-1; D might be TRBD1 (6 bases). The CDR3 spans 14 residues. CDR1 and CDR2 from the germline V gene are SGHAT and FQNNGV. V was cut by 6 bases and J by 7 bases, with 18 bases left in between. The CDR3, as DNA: TGTGCCAGCAGGGGTTCAAGGGGGGGATTTGAAGCTTTCTTT. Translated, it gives CASRGSRGGFEAFF.

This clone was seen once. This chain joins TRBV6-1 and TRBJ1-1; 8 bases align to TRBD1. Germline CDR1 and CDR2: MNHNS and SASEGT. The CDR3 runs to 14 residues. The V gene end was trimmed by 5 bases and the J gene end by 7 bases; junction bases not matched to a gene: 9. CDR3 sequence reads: CASSLRTGTVEAFF. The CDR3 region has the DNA TGTGCCAGCAGTCTGCGGACAGGGACGGTTGAAGCTTTCTTT.

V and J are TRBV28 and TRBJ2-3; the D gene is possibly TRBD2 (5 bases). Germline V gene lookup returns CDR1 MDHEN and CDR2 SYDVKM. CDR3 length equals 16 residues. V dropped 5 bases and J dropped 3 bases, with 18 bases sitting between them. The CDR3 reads CASSPRTGTSTDTQYF. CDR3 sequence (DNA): TGTGCCAGCAGTCCTCGGACGGGAACTTCAACAGATACGCAGTATTTT.

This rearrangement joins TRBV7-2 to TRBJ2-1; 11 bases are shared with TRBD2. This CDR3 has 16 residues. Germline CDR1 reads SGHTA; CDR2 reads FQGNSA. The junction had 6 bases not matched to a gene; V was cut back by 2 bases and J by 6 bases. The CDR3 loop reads CASSLRLSGRGNEQFF. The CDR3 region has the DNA TGTGCCAGCAGCTTACGCCTTAGCGGGAGGGGCAATGAGCAGTTCTTC.

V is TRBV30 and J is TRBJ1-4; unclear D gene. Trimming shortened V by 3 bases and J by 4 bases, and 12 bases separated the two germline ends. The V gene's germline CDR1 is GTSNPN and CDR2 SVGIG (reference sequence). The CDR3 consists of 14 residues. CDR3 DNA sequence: TGTGCCTGGAGCCCGGGATGGGGTAATGAAAAACTGTTTTTT. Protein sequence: CAWSPGWGNEKLFF.

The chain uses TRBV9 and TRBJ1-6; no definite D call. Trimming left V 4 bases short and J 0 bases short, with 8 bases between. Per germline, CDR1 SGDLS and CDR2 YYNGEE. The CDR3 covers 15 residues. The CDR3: CASSPGGSYNSPLHF. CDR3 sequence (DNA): TGTGCCAGCAGCCCGGGAGGCTCCTATAATTCACCCCTCCACTTT.

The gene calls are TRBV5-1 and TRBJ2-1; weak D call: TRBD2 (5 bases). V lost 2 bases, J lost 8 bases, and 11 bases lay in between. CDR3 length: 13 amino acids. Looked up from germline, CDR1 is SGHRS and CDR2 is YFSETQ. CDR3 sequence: CASSFDGNDEQFF. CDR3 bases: TGCGCCAGCAGCTTTGACGGGAACGATGAGCAGTTCTTC. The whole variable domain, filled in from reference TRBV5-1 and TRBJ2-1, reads KAGVTQTPRYLIKTRGQQVTLSCSPISGHRSVSWYQQTPGQGLQFLFEYFSETQRNKGNFPGRFSGRQFSNSRSEMNVSTLELGDSALYLCASSFDGNDEQFFGPGTRLTVL.

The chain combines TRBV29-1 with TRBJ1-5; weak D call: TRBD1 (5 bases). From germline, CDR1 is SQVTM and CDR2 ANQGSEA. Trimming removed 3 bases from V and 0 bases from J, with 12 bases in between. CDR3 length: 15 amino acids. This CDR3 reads CSVEEGRTSNQPQHF. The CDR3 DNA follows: TGCAGCGTTGAGGAGGGACGGACTAGCAATCAGCCCCAGCATTTT.

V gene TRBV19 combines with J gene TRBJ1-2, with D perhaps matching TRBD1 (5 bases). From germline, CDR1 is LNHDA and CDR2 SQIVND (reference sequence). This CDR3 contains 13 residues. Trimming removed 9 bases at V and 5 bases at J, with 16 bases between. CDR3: CASAGGYLYGYTF. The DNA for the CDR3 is TGTGCCAGCGCGGGGGGTTACCTATATGGCTACACCTTC.